The 8 T cell receptor beta chains presented below share a single source sample, sequenced in a study of blood T cell repertoires in COVID-19 (dated by TCRdb to between 2020 and 2021). The library was made by the immunoSEQ multiplex PCR assay. The table comes from immuneACCESS by way of TCRdb, which keeps in-frame sequences with V and J called. Part of the clones is missing from these tables; in studies checked, under half for an unresolved V gene and the rest for unknown reasons. The sample yields about 95,000 clones; 89% were counted once. More than 4.5% of the sample lies in the top ten. The specimen was peripheral blood. These receptors originate from a man in his fifties or sixties with COVID-19, enrolled during active disease.

The chain carries TRBV9 and TRBJ1-5; 7 bases are shared with TRBD1. Trimming at V came to 3 bases and at J to 5 bases, leaving 5 bases not matched to a gene. Germline V gives CDR1 SGDLS, CDR2 YYNGEE. The CDR3 is 14 amino acids. This chain's CDR3 is CASSATGLDQPQHF. CDR3 sequence (DNA): TGTGCCAGCAGCGCGACAGGGCTCGATCAGCCCCAGCATTTT. Full variable domain (outside the CDR3, taken from reference TRBV9 and TRBJ1-5): DSGVTQTPKHLITATGQRVTLRCSPRSGDLSVYWYQQSLDQGLQFLIQYYNGEERAKGNILERFSAQQFPDLHSELNLSSLELGDSALYFCASSATGLDQPQHFGDGTRLSIL.

The rearrangement uses TRBV5-1 and TRBJ1-1; TRBD1 matches at 9 bases. V gave up 0 bases and J gave up 1 base; unmatched junction bases: 1. This CDR3 spans 15 amino acids. CDR1 is SGHRS, CDR2 YFSETQ, per germline. The CDR3 DNA reads as TGCGCCAGCAGCTTGGAGGACAGGGGGAACACTGAAGCTTTCTTT. Protein product: CASSLEDRGNTEAFF.

The genes are TRBV10-3 and TRBJ2-6; 11 bases line up with TRBD2. The J segment lost 0 bases and the V segment lost 4 bases, leaving 2 bases of the junction unmatched. This CDR3 is 17 amino acids long. Looked up from germline, CDR1 is ENHRY and CDR2 is SYGVKD. The CDR3 spells CAISGGLADSGANVLTF. As DNA, the CDR3 is TGTGCCATCAGTGGGGGACTAGCGGACTCTGGGGCCAACGTCCTGACTTTC.

The chain joins TRBV30 to TRBJ2-1; 8 bases are a match to TRBD2. CDR1 GTSNPN and CDR2 SVGIG come from the germline V gene (reference sequence). The CDR3 has 12 amino acids. The trim removed 5 bases at V and 4 bases at J, leaving 1 base unmatched. CDR3 nucleotide sequence: TGTGCCTGGGGGACTAGTTACAATGAGCAGTTCTTC. It is translated as CAWGTSYNEQFF.

The rearrangement joins TRBV4-1 to TRBJ2-7; D gene ambiguous. Between the trimmed V and J ends, which lost 1 base and 2 bases, there was a span of 9 bases. Germline V gene lookup returns CDR1 MGHRA and CDR2 YSYEKL. The CDR3 covers 14 residues. The CDR3 loop is CASSQGAHAYEQYF. In DNA form, the CDR3 reads TGCGCCAGCAGCCAAGGGGCACACGCCTACGAGCAGTACTTC.

The CDR3 is CSVADLGGGLEQYF. CDR3 nucleotide sequence: TGCAGCGTGGCAGACTTGGGAGGGGGGCTCGAGCAGTACTTC. This sequence joins TRBV29-1 and TRBJ2-7; D perhaps matches TRBD2 (7 bases). Germline values: CDR1 SQVTM, CDR2 ANQGSEA. V was pared by 6 bases and J by 6 bases, with 21 bases between. This CDR3 region has 14 residues.

The V call is TRBV6-6, the J call TRBJ2-2, with D perhaps TRBD1 (6 bases). This CDR3 is 18 amino acids long. The V end was cut by 5 bases, the J end by 3 bases, with 22 bases between. Germline V lookup: CDR1 MNHNY, CDR2 SVGAGI (reference sequence). This CDR3 reads CASSQSRQELIHTGELFF. The CDR3 nucleotides are TGTGCCAGCAGTCAAAGCCGACAGGAGCTGATACACACCGGGGAGCTGTTTTTT.

The J gene is TRBJ1-4, the V gene TRBV5-8; maybe TRBD1 (6 bases). V was pared by 0 bases and J by 10 bases, with 16 bases between. The CDR3 runs to 15 residues. Per the germline V gene, CDR1 is SGHTS and CDR2 is YDEGEE. CDR3 coding DNA: TGTGCCAGCAGCTTGGAAATGCAGGGGTTCGGAAAACTGTTTTTT. Its translation is CASSLEMQGFGKLFF.